Shown below are 3 T cell receptor beta chains from a single sample sequenced in a study of metastatic and nonmetastatic thyroid tumors. Thyroid surgery was performed in patients who had received no treatment beforehand. MiXCR was used by TCRdb to re-call the PCR reads. The table includes 7,000 or so clones, about 18% detected once. The specimen was adjacent normal tissue. The receptor source for this set is a male donor with papillary thyroid cancer or a benign thyroid nodule (not recorded which). Some clones in this sample may be carry-over from other donors' samples.

This clone came up many times. J is TRBJ2-6 and V is TRBV5-4, with D perhaps TRBD2 (5 bases). Germline V gene lookup returns CDR1 SGHNT and CDR2 YYREEE (reference sequence). The CDR3 is 15 residues long. V was clipped by 7 bases and J by 0 bases, with 11 bases between them. In DNA, the CDR3 is TGTGCCAGCGAGGGTACGGGCTCTGGGGCCAACGTCCTGACTTTC. This sequence encodes CASEGTGSGANVLTF.

The rearrangement links TRBV6-5 to TRBJ2-2; D is perhaps TRBD1 (6 bases). The CDR3 contains 18 residues. The V gene lost 5 bases and the J gene lost 3 bases, with 22 bases spanning the gap. CDR1 and CDR2 (germline): MNHEY, SVGAGI. The CDR3 DNA follows: TGTGCCAGCAGTCTAAGAGGGGGTTGGGGTGTCGACACCGGGGAGCTGTTTTTT. Translated: CASSLRGGWGVDTGELFF.

This clone was seen more than once but under ten times. In the same sample, other DNA sequences code for this CDR3. The chain couples TRBV27 to TRBJ2-5, with D unclear. Germline CDR1 MNHEY, CDR2 SMNVEV (reference sequence). This CDR3 has 15 amino acids. The V gene lost 6 bases and the J gene lost 5 bases, with 19 bases spanning the gap. The CDR3 DNA is TGTGCCAGCAGAATTAGCATTCTGTACTCTGAGACCCAGTACTTC. Residues: CASRISILYSETQYF.